The text below deals with one T cell receptor beta chain. Its antigen remains unidentified. The sample belongs to a study of T cell responses to AZD1222 COVID-19 vaccine. Whole-study results and caveats: The peak T cell response came first, and repertoires were sampled only after it. Researchers report vaccine-associated CD4 TCRs spanning spike, with dominance at 160-218 and 743-854.

V lost 0 bases to trimming and J lost 8 bases, with 8 bases between them. Germline CDR1 is LGHDT and CDR2 is YNNKEL (reference sequence). CDR3 size: 13 residues. Only in-frame clones appear in the TCRdb table, and some are missing; sequencing was by immunoSEQ multiplex PCR. The sample has roughly 70,000 clones; roughly 78% are singletons. The sequencing here drew on peripheral blood, taken on day 0 of MenACWY control vaccination. The receptor comes from an adult in good health. The V and J genes are TRBV3-1 (or the pseudogene TRBV3-2) and TRBJ2-1, with D perhaps TRBD1 (5 bases). The CDR3 loop reads CASSQEWGYEQFF. For the CDR3, the DNA is TGTGCCAGCAGCCAAGAGTGGGGCTATGAGCAGTTCTTC.